This T cell receptor beta chain was recorded in a study of CD8 T cells in ankylosing spondylitis (dated by TCRdb to the late 2010s). For context, the study as a whole: T cell receptor beta repertoires were profiled in healthy donors and ankylosing spondylitis patients so that disease-linked TCR variants could be found. The full study cohort comprised approximately 23 ankylosing spondylitis patients and about 110 healthy donors. Peripheral blood samples were taken, and synovial fluid was additionally collected from ankylosing spondylitis patients.

This clonotype was detected many times. Its antigen target is currently unknown. No much larger clone exists at a distance of one base, and base qualities are not known. What the research found in general, with its limitations: Significant enrichment of the disease-linked clones was reported in matched synovial fluid samples from ankylosing spondylitis patients. The disease-linked clones showed a CD8+ phenotype and occurred at relatively low frequencies in peripheral blood. Some of the motif variants had been reported before in the synovial fluid and blood of reactive arthritis patients, a finding that suggests common disease-initiation mechanisms. A TCR beta motif made up of eight or nine highly homologous amino acid variants appeared to be characteristic of blood from ankylosing spondylitis patients.

From a lookup of the germline V gene, CDR1 and CDR2 are SGHTA and FQGNSA. The CDR3 sequence holds 15 residues, the cysteine and phenylalanine included. The read is trimmed to its CDR3 DNA, 45 bases read in frame from base 1. Compared with germline, V lacks 1 base and J lacks 4 bases; bases without a gene match: 3. The reads were generated on an Illumina HiSeq 2500. Quantitative 5'-RACE with molecular barcodes was used to prepare TCR beta libraries. Processing in the source paper ran as follows. To identify disease-linked TCR variants, a new computational method was used, one built on a probabilistic model of VDJ rearrangement. In TCRdb, the public reads were trimmed at Q25 with fastp and aligned with MiXCR, with productive beta chains retained. Rows are unified per CDR3 protein, each entry keeping the most common DNA and genes. What appears here as the V and J calls and clone size reflects TCRdb's work, not the paper's. The sample data list about 800,000 distinct CDR3 sequences, and about 10% of these were observed just once. The ten largest clones add up to 0.45% to 0.6% of the sample.

The TCR originated in a male donor with ankylosing spondylitis. The V and J segments used are TRBV7-2 and TRBJ2-2, and 7 junction bases match TRBD1. Sequencing was performed on blood, either unsorted or a sorted T cell fraction (not recorded which). The base sequence is TGTGCCAGCAGCTTAGGACAGGGAAGCACCGGGGAGCTGTTTTTT. This is translated as CASSLGQGSTGELFF.